Listed below are T cell receptor beta chains from one sample, sequenced in a study of T-cell memory formation after mild COVID-19. TCRdb reprocessed the 5' RACE reads via MiXCR and lists one record per CDR3 protein. The repertoire has 550,000 to 700,000 distinct CDR3 sequences, over 15% of them found once; the top ten carry more than 10%. The sequencing input was PBMCs or a T cell subset sorted from them (not recorded which). The receptors derive from an adult woman who had mild COVID-19 (a few samples of this study predate the infection). Cell type and time point are not known. The CDR3 runs from the conserved cysteine through the conserved F or W.

TRBV20-1,CSASSSQETMNTEAFF
TRBV29-1,CSVQAGGTDTQYF
TRBV2,CASKSGQPTDTQYF
TRBV5-6,CASSLAQGANGYTF
TRBV5-1,CASSLLGLGTITDTQYF
TRBV20-1,CSAPRDRGLENIQYF
TRBV9,CASSPRTSTGELFF
TRBV11-2,CASIQSEDTEAFF
TRBV7-8,CASRQGGGEEQYF
TRBV4-3,CASSQDAGVNYGYTF
TRBV7-9,CASSLAVTTEPSSEQYF
TRBV7-9,CATEGRSYNEQFF
TRBV18,CASSVSVPGQKNTEAFF
TRBV24-1,CATSDYRERQYF
TRBV12-3/TRBV12-4,CASSFRSYEQYF
TRBV7-8,CASSFNSGRDTGELFF
TRBV20-1,CSARDARVGEQYF
TRBV7-9,CASSVRGQGNGYTF
TRBV12-3/TRBV12-4,CASSLIPWTTEAFF
TRBV14,CASSQDRGRDRMMNTEAFF
TRBV29-1,CSVVVIVDNEQFF
TRBV20-1,CSASRLDIGISSPLHF
TRBV27,CASRQAALAKNIQYF
TRBV5-1,CASSKQGAGANVLTF
TRBV5-1,CASSRGGTGVNTEAFF
TRBV7-9,CASRSGTGPNEQYF
TRBV10-3,CAISETRNYGYTF